The 11 T cell receptor beta chains listed next were all sequenced from one sample in a study of shared clonotypes between healthy human individuals. Using immunoSEQ multiplex PCR, the repertoire was profiled, and TCRdb retains in-frame clones only, with some absent. Of around 750,000 clones in the sample, about 74% were seen once. Specimen: memory CD4+ T cells sorted from blood. Subset meaning: CD45RA-negative fraction. The receptors stem from a woman aged 25-40 years in good health.

The sample holds many counts of this clone. This chain links TRBV29-1 with TRBJ1-5, with D maybe TRBD1 (5 bases). Germline V gene lookup returns CDR1 SQVTM and CDR2 ANQGSEA. The V end was cut by 6 bases, the J end by 0 bases, with 12 bases between. This CDR3 spans 14 amino acids. The CDR3 here is CSVRSDSSNQPQHF. DNA of the CDR3: TGCAGCGTCAGGAGCGACAGTAGCAATCAGCCCCAGCATTTT.

The chain joins TRBV7-9 to TRBJ1-3, with no clear D. Per germline, CDR1 SEHNR and CDR2 FQNEAQ (reference sequence). The length of the CDR3 is 15 residues. V was pared by 3 bases and J by 0 bases, with 9 bases between. The CDR3 region is CASSFVGSSGNTIYF. In DNA, the CDR3 is TGTGCCAGCAGCTTTGTGGGGAGCTCTGGAAACACCATATATTTT.

This clone was detected a few times. The chain carries TRBV7-2 and TRBJ2-5; 8 bases are shared with TRBD2. The CDR3 is 15 amino acids. V lost 1 base and J lost 4; bases outside the gene matches: 5. Germline V CDR1 and CDR2: SGHTA, FQGNSA. This chain's CDR3 is CASSLVSGGRETQYF. The DNA for the CDR3 is TGTGCCAGCAGCTTAGTATCGGGGGGGAGAGAGACCCAGTACTTC.

A few counts support this clone. The J gene is TRBJ2-5, the V gene TRBV2; TRBD2 aligns across 11 bases. Looked up from germline, CDR1 is SNHLY and CDR2 is FYNNEI. This CDR3 has 14 amino acids. V was clipped by 9 bases and J by 0 bases; unmatched bases: 3. In DNA form, the CDR3 reads TGTGCCAGGTTAGCGGGAGGGGACCAAGAGACCCAGTACTTC. It specifies CARLAGGDQETQYF. The full variable domain, completed using reference TRBV2 and TRBJ2-5, is EPEVTQTPSHQVTQMGQEVILRCVPISNHLYFYWYRQILGQKVEFLVSFYNNEISEKSEIFDDQFSVERPDGSNFTLKIRSTKLEDSAMYFCARLAGGDQETQYFGPGTRLLVL.

V gene TRBV28 combines with J gene TRBJ2-1, with 9 bases lining up with TRBD1. There are 14 residues in the CDR3. Germline values: CDR1 MDHEN, CDR2 SYDVKM. The V gene end was trimmed by 9 bases and the J gene end by 8 bases; junction bases not matched to a gene: 11. The CDR3 region is CARATTGQGDEQFF. The CDR3 bases are TGTGCCAGGGCTACAACGGGACAGGGCGATGAGCAGTTCTTC.

Many counts were recorded for this clone. The chain's CDR3 is CSVTTATGLYGYTF. The CDR3 bases are TGCAGCGTTACAACGGCGACAGGGCTATATGGCTACACCTTC. The J gene is TRBJ1-2, the V gene TRBV29-1; 7 bases map to TRBD1. V lost 5 bases and J lost 5; bases outside the gene matches: 11. There are 14 residues in the CDR3. Germline CDR1 reads SQVTM; CDR2 reads ANQGSEA.

This clone has a single count. V is TRBV4-2 and J is TRBJ1-2; 7 bases are a match to TRBD1. Germline V lookup: CDR1 LGHNA, CDR2 YNFKEQ. This CDR3 spans 16 amino acids. The V segment lost 0 bases and the J segment 0 bases; nucleotides outside the gene matches: 4. The CDR3 DNA reads TGTGCCAGCAGCCAAGATGGTCAGGGGGCTAACTATGGCTACACCTTC. Residues: CASSQDGQGANYGYTF.

This clone came up a few times. The chain is built from TRBV5-1 and TRBJ1-1, with 9 nucleotides matching TRBD1. J lost 3 bases, V lost 5 bases, and 5 bases had no gene match. The CDR3 sequence is 14 residues long. Germline V gene sequence: CDR1 SGHRS, CDR2 YFSETQ. CDR3 in DNA: TGCGCCAGCAGGCTGGGACAGGGACACACTGAAGCTTTCTTT. It yields the protein CASRLGQGHTEAFF.

In DNA, the CDR3 is TGTGCCAGCAGCTTGCATGGTGAGTGCACCGGGGAGCTGTTTTTT. Translating it yields CASSLHGECTGELFF. The rearrangement joins TRBV5-4 to TRBJ2-2; D not resolved. The germline gives CDR1 SGHNT, CDR2 YYREEE (reference sequence). This CDR3 region has 15 residues. V was pared by 1 base and J by 4 bases, with 11 bases between.

The J gene is TRBJ1-1, the V gene TRBV28, with D hard to call. This CDR3 spans 16 amino acids. Deletions cut 10 bases from V and 4 bases from J, with 25 bases between. The germline gives CDR1 MDHEN, CDR2 SYDVKM. The CDR3 region is CATYSFRSVGSTEAFF. The CDR3 DNA reads as TGTGCCACCTATTCGTTCCGGTCGGTGGGGAGCACTGAAGCTTTCTTT.

V and J are TRBV6-1 and TRBJ2-7; D is ambiguous. Germline V gene data show CDR1 as MNHNS and CDR2 as SASEGT. This CDR3 spans 14 amino acids. V was pared by 7 bases and J by 3 bases, with 16 bases between. Here the CDR3 reads CASTRATHSYEQYF. DNA of the CDR3: TGTGCCAGCACCAGAGCGACTCACAGCTACGAGCAGTACTTC.